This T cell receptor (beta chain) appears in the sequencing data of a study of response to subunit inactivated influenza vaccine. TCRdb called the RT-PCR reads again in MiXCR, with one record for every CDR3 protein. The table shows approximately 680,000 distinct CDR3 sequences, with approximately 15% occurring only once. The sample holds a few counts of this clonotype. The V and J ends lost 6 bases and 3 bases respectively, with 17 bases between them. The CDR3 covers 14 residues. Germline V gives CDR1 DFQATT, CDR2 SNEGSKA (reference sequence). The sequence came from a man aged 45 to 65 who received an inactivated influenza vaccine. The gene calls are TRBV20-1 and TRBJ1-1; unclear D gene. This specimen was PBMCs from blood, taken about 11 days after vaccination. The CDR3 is CSAEGRPGDTEAFF. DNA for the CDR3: TGCAGTGCCGAAGGCCGCCCTGGGGACACTGAAGCTTTCTTT.